A single TCR beta chain is shown here with its context. These data are taken from a study of T cell responses to AZD1222 COVID-19 vaccine. Study overall: Second doses that came at about 4 or about 12 weeks were put together.

Some clones are missing from TCRdb's copy, which holds only in-frame ones; the method was immunoSEQ multiplex PCR. The profile shows approximately 120,000 clones, roughly nine tenths of them singletons. CDR3 size: 14 residues. Unmatched junction bases numbered 12, after V lost 6 bases and J lost 10 bases. CDR1 is SQVTM, CDR2 ANQGSEA, per germline. The chain employs TRBV29-1 and TRBJ2-1; the match to TRBD2 covers 10 bases. This TCR came from an adult in good health. The sequencing used peripheral blood, collected on day 0 of AZD1222 vaccination. In DNA, the CDR3 is TGCAGCGTCCCCCCAACTAGCGGGATGCGGGAGCAGTTCTTC. Amino acid sequence: CSVPPTSGMREQFF.